The present T cell receptor beta chain was sequenced within a study of T cell responses to AZD1222 COVID-19 vaccine. Background on the study: Timing groups of about 4 and about 12 weeks for second doses were pooled. Study results and limitations: Two AZD1222 doses significantly raised spike-specific TCR breadth and depth over controls. Repertoire samples came only from after the peak T cell response.

The method was immunoSEQ multiplex PCR; TCRdb's version includes in-frame clones alone and lacks a portion of them. The profile shows some 61,000 clones, roughly 87% of them singletons. A word on this clone: Its antigen is unidentified.

V lost 5 bases, J lost 1 base, and 14 bases lay in between. The CDR3 runs to 15 residues. Germline V gene sequence: CDR1 SGHVS, CDR2 FQNEAQ. The material was peripheral blood, obtained on day 0 of AZD1222 vaccination. V and J are TRBV7-8 and TRBJ2-5, with D perhaps matching TRBD2 (6 bases). The receptor's source is an adult in good health. The CDR3 region is CASSAVVAVQETQYF. Here the CDR3 DNA reads TGTGCCAGCAGCGCTGTCGTAGCGGTCCAAGAGACCCAGTACTTC. Together with reference TRBV7-8 and TRBJ2-5, the CDR3 gives the full variable domain: GAGVSQSPRYKVAKRGQDVALRCDPISGHVSLFWYQQALGQGPEFLTYFQNEAQLDKSGLPSDRFFAERPEGSVSTLKIQRTQQEDSAVYLCASSAVVAVQETQYFGPGTRLLVL.